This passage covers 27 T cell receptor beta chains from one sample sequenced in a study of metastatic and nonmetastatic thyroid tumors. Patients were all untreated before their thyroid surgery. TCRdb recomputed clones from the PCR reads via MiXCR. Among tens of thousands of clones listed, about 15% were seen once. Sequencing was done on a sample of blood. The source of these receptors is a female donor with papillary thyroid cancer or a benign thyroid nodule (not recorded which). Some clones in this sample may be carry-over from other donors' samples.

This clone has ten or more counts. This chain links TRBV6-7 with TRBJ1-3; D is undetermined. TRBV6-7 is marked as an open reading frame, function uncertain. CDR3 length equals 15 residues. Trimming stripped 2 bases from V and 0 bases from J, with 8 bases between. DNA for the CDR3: TGTGCCAGCAGTTACCGCCAATCCTCTGGAAACACCATATATTTT. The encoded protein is CASSYRQSSGNTIYF.

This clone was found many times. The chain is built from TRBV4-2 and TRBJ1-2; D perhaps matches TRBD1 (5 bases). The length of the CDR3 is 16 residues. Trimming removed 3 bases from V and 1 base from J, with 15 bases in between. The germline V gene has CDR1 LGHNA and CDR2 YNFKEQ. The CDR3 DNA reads TGTGCCAGCAGCCAGGGGCAAGGGCTGCTTAACTATGGCTACACCTTC. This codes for CASSQGQGLLNYGYTF.

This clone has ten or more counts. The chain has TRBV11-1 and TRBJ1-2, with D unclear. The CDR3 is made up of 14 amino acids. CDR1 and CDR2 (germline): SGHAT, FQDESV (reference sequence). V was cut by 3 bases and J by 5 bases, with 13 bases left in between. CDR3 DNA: TGTGCCAGCAGCTTTAACCCTGGAGGTTATGGCTACACCTTC. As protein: CASSFNPGGYGYTF.

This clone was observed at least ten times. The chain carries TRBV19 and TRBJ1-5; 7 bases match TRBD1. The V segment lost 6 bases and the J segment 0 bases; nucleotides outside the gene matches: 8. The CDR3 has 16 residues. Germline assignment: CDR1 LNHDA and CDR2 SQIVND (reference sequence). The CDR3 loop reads CASSPPQGVSNQPQHF. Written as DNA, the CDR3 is TGTGCCAGTAGCCCACCCCAGGGGGTTAGCAATCAGCCCCAGCATTTT.

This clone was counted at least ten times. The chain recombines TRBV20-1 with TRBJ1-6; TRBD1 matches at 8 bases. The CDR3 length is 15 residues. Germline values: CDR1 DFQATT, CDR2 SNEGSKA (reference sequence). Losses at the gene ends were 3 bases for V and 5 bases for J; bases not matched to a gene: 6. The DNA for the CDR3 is TGCAGTGCTAGCCCCGGACAGGGAAATAATTCACCCCTCCACTTT. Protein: CSASPGQGNNSPLHF.

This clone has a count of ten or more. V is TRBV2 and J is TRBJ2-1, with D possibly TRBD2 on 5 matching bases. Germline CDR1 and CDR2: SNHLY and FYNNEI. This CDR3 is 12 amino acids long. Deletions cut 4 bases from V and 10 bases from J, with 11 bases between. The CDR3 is CASSGGAVEQFF. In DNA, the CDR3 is TGTGCCAGCAGTGGGGGAGCGGTGGAGCAGTTCTTC.

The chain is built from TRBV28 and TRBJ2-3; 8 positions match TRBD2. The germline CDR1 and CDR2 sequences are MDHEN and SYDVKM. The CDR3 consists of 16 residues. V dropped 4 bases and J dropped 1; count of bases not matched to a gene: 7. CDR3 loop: CASSYPGGRGTDTQYF. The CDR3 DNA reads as TGTGCCAGCAGTTACCCGGGGGGGAGGGGCACAGATACGCAGTATTTT.

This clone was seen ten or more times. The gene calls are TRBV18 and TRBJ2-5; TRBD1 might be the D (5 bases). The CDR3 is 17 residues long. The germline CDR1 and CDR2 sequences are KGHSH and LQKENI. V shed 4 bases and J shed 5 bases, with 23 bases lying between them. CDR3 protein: CASSRGTPQVLWETQYF. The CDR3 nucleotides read TGTGCCAGCTCACGGGGCACGCCCCAGGTACTTTGGGAGACCCAGTACTTC.

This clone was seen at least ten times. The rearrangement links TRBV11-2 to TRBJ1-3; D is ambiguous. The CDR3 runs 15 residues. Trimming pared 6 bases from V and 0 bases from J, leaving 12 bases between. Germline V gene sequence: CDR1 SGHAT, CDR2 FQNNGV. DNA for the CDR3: TGTGCCAGCAGTTCCGGACTGTTCTCTGGAAACACCATATATTTT. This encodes CASSSGLFSGNTIYF.

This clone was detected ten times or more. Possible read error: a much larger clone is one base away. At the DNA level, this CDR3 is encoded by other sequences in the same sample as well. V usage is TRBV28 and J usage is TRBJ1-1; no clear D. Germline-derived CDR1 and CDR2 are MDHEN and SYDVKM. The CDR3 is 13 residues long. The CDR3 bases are TGCGCCAGCAGTTCCCCGACATACACTGAAGCTTTCTTT. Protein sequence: CASSSPTYTEAFF.

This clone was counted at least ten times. In nucleotides, the CDR3 is TGTGCCAGCAGCACCCCCGACCTTACCCCCGAGTTCTTC. As protein: CASSTPDLTPEFF. The chain is built from TRBV7-9 and TRBJ2-1; D is ambiguous. Per germline, CDR1 SEHNR and CDR2 FQNEAQ (reference sequence). This CDR3 comprises 13 residues. The V and J ends lost 5 bases and 14 bases respectively, with 19 bases between them.

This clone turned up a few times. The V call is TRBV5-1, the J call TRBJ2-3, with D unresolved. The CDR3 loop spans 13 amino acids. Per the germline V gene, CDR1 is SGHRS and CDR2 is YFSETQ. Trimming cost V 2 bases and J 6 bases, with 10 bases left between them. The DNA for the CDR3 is TGCGCCAGCAGCTTATCCCAATACGATACGCAGTATTTT. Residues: CASSLSQYDTQYF.

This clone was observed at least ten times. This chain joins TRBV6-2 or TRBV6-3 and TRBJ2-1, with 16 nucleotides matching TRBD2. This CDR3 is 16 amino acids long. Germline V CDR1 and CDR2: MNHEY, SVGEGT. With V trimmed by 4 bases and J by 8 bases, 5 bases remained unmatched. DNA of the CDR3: TGTGCCAGCAGTTCCGGGACTAGCGGGGGGGGCGATGAGCAGTTCTTC. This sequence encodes CASSSGTSGGGDEQFF.

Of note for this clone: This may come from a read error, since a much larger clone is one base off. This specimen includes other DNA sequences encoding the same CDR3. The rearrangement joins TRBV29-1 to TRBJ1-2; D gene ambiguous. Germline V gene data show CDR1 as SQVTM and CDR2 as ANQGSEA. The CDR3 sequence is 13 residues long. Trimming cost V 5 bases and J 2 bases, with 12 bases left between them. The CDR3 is CSVNPEGNYGYTF. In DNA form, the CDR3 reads TGCAGCGTTAACCCGGAGGGAAACTATGGCTACACCTTC.

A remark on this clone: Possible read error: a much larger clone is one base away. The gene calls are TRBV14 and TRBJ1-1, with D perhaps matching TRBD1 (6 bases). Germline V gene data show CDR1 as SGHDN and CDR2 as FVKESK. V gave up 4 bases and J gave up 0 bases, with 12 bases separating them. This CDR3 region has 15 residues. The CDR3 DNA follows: TGTGCCAGCAGCCCCCTGGGGGCAGTGAACACTGAAGCTTTCTTT. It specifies CASSPLGAVNTEAFF.

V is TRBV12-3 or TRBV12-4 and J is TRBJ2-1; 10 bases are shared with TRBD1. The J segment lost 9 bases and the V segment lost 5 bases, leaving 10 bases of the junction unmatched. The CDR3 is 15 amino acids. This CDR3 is CASSTRTGGGGEQFF. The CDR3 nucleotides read TGTGCCAGCAGTACCCGGACAGGGGGAGGGGGTGAGCAGTTCTTC.

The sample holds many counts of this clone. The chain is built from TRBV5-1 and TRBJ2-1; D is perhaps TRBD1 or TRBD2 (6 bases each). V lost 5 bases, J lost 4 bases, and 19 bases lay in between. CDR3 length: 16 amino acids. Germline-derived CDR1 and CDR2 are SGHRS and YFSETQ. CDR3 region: CASSLPRGLAYNEQFF. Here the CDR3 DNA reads TGCGCCAGCAGTCTCCCCAGGGGACTGGCGTACAATGAGCAGTTCTTC.

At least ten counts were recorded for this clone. The CDR3 sequence is CASKTGVSSTEAFF. The CDR3 DNA follows: TGTGCCAGCAAGACAGGGGTCAGTAGCACTGAAGCTTTCTTT. The chain couples TRBV28 to TRBJ1-1, with 8 bases that match TRBD1. The trim removed 7 bases at V and 4 bases at J, leaving 8 bases unmatched. The CDR3 covers 14 residues. The germline gives CDR1 MDHEN, CDR2 SYDVKM.

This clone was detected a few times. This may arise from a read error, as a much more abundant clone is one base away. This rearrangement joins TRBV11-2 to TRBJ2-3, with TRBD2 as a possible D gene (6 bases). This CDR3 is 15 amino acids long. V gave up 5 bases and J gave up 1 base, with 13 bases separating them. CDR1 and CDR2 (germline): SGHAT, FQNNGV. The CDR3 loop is CASSLRWGGTDTQYF. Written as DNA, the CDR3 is TGTGCCAGCAGCCTGAGGTGGGGGGGCACAGATACGCAGTATTTT.

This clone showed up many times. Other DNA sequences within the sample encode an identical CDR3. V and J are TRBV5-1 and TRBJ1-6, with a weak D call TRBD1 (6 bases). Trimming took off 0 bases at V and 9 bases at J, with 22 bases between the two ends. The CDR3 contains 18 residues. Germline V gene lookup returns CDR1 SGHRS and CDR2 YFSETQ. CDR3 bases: TGCGCCAGCAGCTTGGCCCCCTTAGGGGGGCAAGAAGGTTCACCCCTCCACTTT. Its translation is CASSLAPLGGQEGSPLHF.

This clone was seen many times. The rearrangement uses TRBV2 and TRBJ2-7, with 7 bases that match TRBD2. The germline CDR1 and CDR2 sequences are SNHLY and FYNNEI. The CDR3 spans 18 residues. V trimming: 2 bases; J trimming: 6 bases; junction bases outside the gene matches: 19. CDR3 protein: CASSEYVSKGTKRSEQYF. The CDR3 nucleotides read TGTGCCAGCAGTGAATACGTCAGCAAAGGGACTAAGAGGAGCGAGCAGTACTTC.

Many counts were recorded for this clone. The CDR3 reads CSARASGGLTEAFF. The CDR3 DNA follows: TGCAGTGCTAGAGCCTCAGGAGGGCTCACTGAAGCTTTCTTT. The chain joins TRBV20-1 to TRBJ1-1; D is uncertain. V gave up 1 base and J gave up 4 bases, with 13 bases separating them. Germline lookup yields CDR1 DFQATT and CDR2 SNEGSKA (reference sequence). The CDR3 covers 14 residues.

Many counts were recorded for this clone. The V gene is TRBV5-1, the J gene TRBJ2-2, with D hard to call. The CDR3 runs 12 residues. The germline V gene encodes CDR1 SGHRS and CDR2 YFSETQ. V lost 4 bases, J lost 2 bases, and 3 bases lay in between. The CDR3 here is CASSVNTGELFF. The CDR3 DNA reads TGCGCCAGCAGCGTTAACACCGGGGAGCTGTTTTTT. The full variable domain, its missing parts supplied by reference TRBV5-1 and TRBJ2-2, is KAGVTQTPRYLIKTRGQQVTLSCSPISGHRSVSWYQQTPGQGLQFLFEYFSETQRNKGNFPGRFSGRQFSNSRSEMNVSTLELGDSALYLCASSVNTGELFFGEGSRLTVL.

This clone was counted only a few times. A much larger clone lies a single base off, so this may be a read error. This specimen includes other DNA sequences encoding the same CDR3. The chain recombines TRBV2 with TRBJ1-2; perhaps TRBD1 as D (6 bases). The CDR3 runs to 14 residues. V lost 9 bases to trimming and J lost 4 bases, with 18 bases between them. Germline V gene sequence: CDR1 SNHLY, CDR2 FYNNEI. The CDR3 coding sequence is TGTGCCAGTGGCCTCCCGGACAGTATCTATGGCTACACCTTC. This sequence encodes CASGLPDSIYGYTF.

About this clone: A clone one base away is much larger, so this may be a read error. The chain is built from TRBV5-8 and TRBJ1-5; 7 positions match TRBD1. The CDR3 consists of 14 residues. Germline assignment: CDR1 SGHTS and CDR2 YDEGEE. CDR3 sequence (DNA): TGTGCCAACAGCAAGGGGGCGCGAAATCAGCCCCAGCATTTT. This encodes CANSKGARNQPQHF.

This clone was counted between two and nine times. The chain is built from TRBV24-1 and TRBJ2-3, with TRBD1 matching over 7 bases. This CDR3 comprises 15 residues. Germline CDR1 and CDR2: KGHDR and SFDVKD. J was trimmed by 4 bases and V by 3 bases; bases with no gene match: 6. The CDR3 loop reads CATSDPGGIADTQYF. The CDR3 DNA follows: TGTGCCACCAGTGATCCAGGGGGTATCGCAGATACGCAGTATTTT.

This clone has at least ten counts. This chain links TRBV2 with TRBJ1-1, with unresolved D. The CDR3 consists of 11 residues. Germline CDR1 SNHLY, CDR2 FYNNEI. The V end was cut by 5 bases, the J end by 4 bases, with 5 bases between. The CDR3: CASSRGTEAFF. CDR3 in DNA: TGTGCCAGCAGTCGGGGCACTGAAGCTTTCTTT.